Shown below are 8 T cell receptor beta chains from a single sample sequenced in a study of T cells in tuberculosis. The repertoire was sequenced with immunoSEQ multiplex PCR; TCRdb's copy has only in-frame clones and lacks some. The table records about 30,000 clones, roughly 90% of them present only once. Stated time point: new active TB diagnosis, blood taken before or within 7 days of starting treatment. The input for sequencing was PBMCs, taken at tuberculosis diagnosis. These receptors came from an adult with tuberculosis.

The CDR3 DNA reads TGTGCCAGCAGCCTACAGGGGAGTGGTGAAAAACTGTTTTTT. Translation: CASSLQGSGEKLFF. The chain recombines TRBV21-1 with TRBJ1-4; the D call in the table, TRBD1, was not verified against the DNA. TRBV21-1 is an annotated pseudogene. The CDR3 is made up of 14 amino acids.

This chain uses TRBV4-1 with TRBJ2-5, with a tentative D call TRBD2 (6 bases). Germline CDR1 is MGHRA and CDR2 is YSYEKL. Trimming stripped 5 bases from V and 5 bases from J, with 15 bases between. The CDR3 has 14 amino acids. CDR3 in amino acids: CASSATTSTETQYF. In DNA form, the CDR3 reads TGCGCCAGCAGCGCTACGACTAGTACGGAGACCCAGTACTTC.

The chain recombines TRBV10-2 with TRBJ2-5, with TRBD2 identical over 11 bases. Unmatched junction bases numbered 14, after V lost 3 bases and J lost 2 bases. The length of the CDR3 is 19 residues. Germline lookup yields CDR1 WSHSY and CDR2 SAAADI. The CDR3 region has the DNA TGCGCCAGCAGTGATTTTGGGAGGCTAGCGGGGGGAATACAAGAGACCCAGTACTTC. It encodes CASSDFGRLAGGIQETQYF.

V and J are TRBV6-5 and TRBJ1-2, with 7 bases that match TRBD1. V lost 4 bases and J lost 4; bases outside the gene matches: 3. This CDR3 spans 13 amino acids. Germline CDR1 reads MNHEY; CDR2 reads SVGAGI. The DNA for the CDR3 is TGTGCCAGCAGTTCGACAGGGTCCTATGGCTACACCTTC. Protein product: CASSSTGSYGYTF.

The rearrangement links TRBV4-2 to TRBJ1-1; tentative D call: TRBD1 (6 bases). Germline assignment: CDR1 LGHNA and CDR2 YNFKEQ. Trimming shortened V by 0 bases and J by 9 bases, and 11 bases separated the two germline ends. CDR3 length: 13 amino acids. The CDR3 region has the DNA TGTGCCAGCAGCCAAGATTTAGGACAGAAAGCTTTCTTT. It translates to CASSQDLGQKAFF.

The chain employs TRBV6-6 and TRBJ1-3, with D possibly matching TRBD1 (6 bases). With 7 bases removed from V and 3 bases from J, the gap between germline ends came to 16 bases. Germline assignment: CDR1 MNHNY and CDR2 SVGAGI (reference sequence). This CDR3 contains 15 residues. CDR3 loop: CASTPGGAGGNTIYF. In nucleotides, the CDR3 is TGTGCCAGCACCCCGGGGGGGGCAGGTGGAAACACCATATATTTT.

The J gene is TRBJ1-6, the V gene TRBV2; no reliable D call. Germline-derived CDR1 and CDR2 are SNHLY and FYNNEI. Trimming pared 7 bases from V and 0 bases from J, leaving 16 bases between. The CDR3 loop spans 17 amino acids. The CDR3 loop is CASTEAVSSSYNSPLHF. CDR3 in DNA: TGTGCCAGCACCGAAGCGGTATCTAGCTCCTATAATTCACCCCTCCACTTT.

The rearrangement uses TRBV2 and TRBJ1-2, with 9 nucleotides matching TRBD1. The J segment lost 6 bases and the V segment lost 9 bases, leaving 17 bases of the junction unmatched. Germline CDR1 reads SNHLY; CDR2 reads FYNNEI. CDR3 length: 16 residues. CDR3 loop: CARPGQGNLISHGYTF. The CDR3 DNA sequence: TGTGCCAGGCCGGGACAGGGTAACCTGATATCCCATGGCTACACCTTC.